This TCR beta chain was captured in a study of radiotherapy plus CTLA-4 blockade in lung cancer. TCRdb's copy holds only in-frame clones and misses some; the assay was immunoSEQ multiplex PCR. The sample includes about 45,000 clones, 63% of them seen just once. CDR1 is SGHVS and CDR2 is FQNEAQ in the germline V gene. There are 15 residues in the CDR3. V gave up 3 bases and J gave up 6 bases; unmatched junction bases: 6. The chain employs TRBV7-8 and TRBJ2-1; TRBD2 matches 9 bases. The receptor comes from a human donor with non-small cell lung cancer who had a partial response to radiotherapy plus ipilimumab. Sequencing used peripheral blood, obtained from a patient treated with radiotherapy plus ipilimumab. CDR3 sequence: CASSLWGTSINEQFF. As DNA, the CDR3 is TGTGCCAGCAGCTTGTGGGGGACTAGCATCAATGAGCAGTTCTTC.